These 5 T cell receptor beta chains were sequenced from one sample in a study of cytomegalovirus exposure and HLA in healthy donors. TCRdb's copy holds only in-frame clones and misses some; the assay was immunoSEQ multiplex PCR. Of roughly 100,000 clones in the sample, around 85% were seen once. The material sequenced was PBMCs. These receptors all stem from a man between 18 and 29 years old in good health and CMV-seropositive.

The CDR3 DNA reads as TGTGCCAGCAGCAAGGGGGGGGCTGGGGCCAACGTCCTGACTTTC. It is translated as CASSKGGAGANVLTF. This chain joins TRBV6-5 and TRBJ2-6, with a possible D match to TRBD2 (7 bases). The V end was cut by 6 bases, the J end by 2 bases, with 11 bases between. This CDR3 region has 15 residues. The germline V gene encodes CDR1 MNHEY and CDR2 SVGAGI.

The CDR3 loop reads CASSRRMGLAATDTQYF. In DNA, the CDR3 is TGTGCCAGCTCACGGAGAATGGGACTAGCGGCGACAGATACGCAGTATTTT. V usage is TRBV18 and J usage is TRBJ2-3, with TRBD2 identical over 11 bases. The V and J ends lost 4 bases and 3 bases, in that order; junction bases with no gene match: 9. Germline CDR1 is KGHSH and CDR2 is LQKENI. The CDR3 runs 17 residues.

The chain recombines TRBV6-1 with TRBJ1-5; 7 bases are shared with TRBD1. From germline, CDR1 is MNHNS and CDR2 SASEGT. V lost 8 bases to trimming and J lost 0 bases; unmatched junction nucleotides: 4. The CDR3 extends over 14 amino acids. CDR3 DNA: TGTGCCAGCGCCGGGACAGTTAGCAATCAGCCCCAGCATTTT. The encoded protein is CASAGTVSNQPQHF.

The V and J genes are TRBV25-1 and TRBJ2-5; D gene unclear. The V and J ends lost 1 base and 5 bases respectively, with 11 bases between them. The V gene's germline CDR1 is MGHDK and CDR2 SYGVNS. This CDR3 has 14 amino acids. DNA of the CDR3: TGTGCCAGCAGTGAATTGAGCGTCCGGGAGACCCAGTACTTC. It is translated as CASSELSVRETQYF.

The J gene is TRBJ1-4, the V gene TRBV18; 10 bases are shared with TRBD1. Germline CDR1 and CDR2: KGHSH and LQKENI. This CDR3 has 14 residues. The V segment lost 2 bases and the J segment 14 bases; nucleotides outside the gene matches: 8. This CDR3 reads CASSPGTGAPSLFF. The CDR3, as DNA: TGTGCCAGCTCACCAGGGACAGGGGCCCCGTCGCTGTTTTTT. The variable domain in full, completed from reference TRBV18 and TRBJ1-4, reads NAGVMQNPRHLVRRRGQEARLRCSPMKGHSHVYWYRQLPEEGLKFMVYLQKENIIDESGMPKERFSAEFPKEGPSILRIQQVVRGDSAAYFCASSPGTGAPSLFFGSGTQLSVL.